One T cell receptor (beta chain) is described in this entry. Its antigen is as yet unknown. These data originate in a study of cytomegalovirus exposure and HLA in healthy donors. It was with 60 Vbeta and 13 Jbeta primers that the PCR ran. In the original processing: Later work found around 80 million unique TCR beta chains, with 9.5 million to 14 million shared. The protocol was immunoSEQ multiplex PCR, while the TCRdb copy is restricted to in-frame clones and leaves out a portion. V, J and clone size derive from that table, while D and trimming were established from the DNA sequence. The sample records some 120,000 clones, roughly two thirds being singletons. Study-wide points: When analyzed later, a missense DCLRE1C variant was found to be linked to TCR beta V- and J-gene trimming. An analysis that came later showed most CMV-associated TCR beta chains appearing HLA-restricted.

Healthy bone marrow donors made up the cohort. The sequenced sample was PBMCs. The receptor comes from a man under 40 in good health and CMV-seropositive.

The CDR3 region has the DNA TGCGCCAGCAGCCAAGATTCGTCCCACAGTGAGCAGTTCTTC. Protein sequence: CASSQDSSHSEQFF. The chain links TRBV4-3 to TRBJ2-1; unclear D gene. V was cut by 0 bases and J by 9 bases, with 12 bases left in between. The germline V gene encodes CDR1 LGHNA and CDR2 YSLEER. The CDR3 has 14 amino acids.